A single sample gave rise to the 20 T cell receptor beta chains below, sequenced in a study of a mutant IDH1 vaccine in newly diagnosed glioma. Stated time point: week 23, last vaccination. Every vaccine dose comprised 300 ug of mutant IDH1 20-mer peptide plus topical imiquimod. The antigens for these receptors are not known. The repertoire was sequenced with immunoSEQ multiplex PCR; TCRdb's copy has only in-frame clones and lacks some. The sample records approximately 60,000 clones, roughly 81% being singletons. The material sequenced was PBMCs, taken from a glioma patient whose treatment included an IDH1 peptide vaccine. The source of these receptors is a man aged 30-40 years with glioma.

In this sample, this clone turned up a few times. V usage is TRBV2 and J usage is TRBJ2-4; possibly TRBD1 for D (6 bases). The CDR3 covers 15 residues. Germline loops: CDR1 SNHLY, CDR2 FYNNEI. The germline V and J ends were trimmed by 6 bases and 3 bases, with 15 bases remaining between them. The CDR3 nucleotides are TGTGCCAGCAGCAAACAGGGCTCGAGCAAAAACATTCAGTACTTC. It encodes CASSKQGSSKNIQYF.

In regard to this clone: A read error is likely, as this CDR3 ends without the conserved phenylalanine or tryptophan. The DNA is omitted, as the CDR3 cannot be located on it reliably, and the CDR3 follows TCRdb's listing. CDR3 amino acids: CASSLRDRGLSLIL. The rearrangement uses TRBV28 and TRBJ1-6; TRBD1, as called in the table, went unchecked against the DNA. A total of 14 residues make up the CDR3, ends included. Germline lookup yields CDR1 MDHEN and CDR2 SYDVKM.

The chain couples TRBV6-6 to TRBJ1-6; D is undetermined. The germline V and J ends were trimmed by 6 bases and 9 bases, with 15 bases remaining between them. Germline CDR1 is MNHNY and CDR2 is SVGAGI (reference sequence). The CDR3 consists of 14 residues. As DNA, the CDR3 is TGTGCCAGCAGCATAGCCCCGGGCGGTTCACCCCTCCACTTT. Translated: CASSIAPGGSPLHF.

The DNA for the CDR3 is TGTGCCAGCAGTTACTCGGGCGGTGAAGCTTTCTTT. Protein product: CASSYSGGEAFF. This rearrangement joins TRBV6-6 to TRBJ1-1, with D uncertain. Germline CDR1 and CDR2: MNHNY and SVGAGI (reference sequence). CDR3 length: 12 amino acids. The ends were cut back, 0 bases at V and 7 bases at J, with 6 bases in the middle.

This chain uses TRBV11-2 with TRBJ2-1, with TRBD2 identical over 7 bases. V lost 6 bases and J lost 4; bases outside the gene matches: 6. Looked up from germline, CDR1 is SGHAT and CDR2 is FQNNGV. The CDR3 covers 14 residues. The CDR3 is CASSSTRGYNEQFF. The CDR3, as DNA: TGTGCCAGCAGTTCCACGCGGGGGTACAATGAGCAGTTCTTC.

The rearrangement links TRBV5-1 to TRBJ2-1; TRBD2 matches 7 bases. The CDR3 totals 15 residues. V was pared by 4 bases and J by 6 bases, with 10 bases of the junction left unmatched. Germline values: CDR1 SGHRS, CDR2 YFSETQ. The CDR3 loop reads CASSIHPGGLNEQFF. CDR3 coding DNA: TGCGCCAGCAGCATACATCCGGGGGGACTCAATGAGCAGTTCTTC.

The chain joins TRBV5-6 to TRBJ1-2, with 7 positions matching TRBD1. The CDR3 extends over 15 amino acids. J lost 3 bases, V lost 4 bases, and 9 bases had no gene match. Germline CDR1 is SGHDT and CDR2 is YYEEEE. CDR3 loop: CASSPPTGEHYGYTF. The CDR3 nucleotides read TGTGCCAGCAGCCCACCTACAGGGGAGCACTATGGCTACACCTTC.

V is TRBV6-5 and J is TRBJ2-3, with D perhaps TRBD1 or TRBD2 (5 bases each). In germline, CDR1 is MNHEY, CDR2 SVGAGI. The CDR3 spans 13 residues. V was pared by 11 bases and J by 5 bases, with 17 bases between. CDR3 residues: CASGATTGDTQYF. The CDR3 DNA sequence: TGTGCCTCCGGGGCTACCACAGGAGATACGCAGTATTTT.

The V and J genes are TRBV7-9 and TRBJ2-7; maybe TRBD1 (6 bases). The germline CDR1 and CDR2 sequences are SEHNR and FQNEAQ (reference sequence). V was clipped by 1 base and J by 2 bases, with 12 bases between them. The length of the CDR3 is 15 residues. The CDR3 reads CASSLVSGTPYEQYF. The DNA of the CDR3 is TGTGCCAGCAGCTTAGTTTCGGGGACACCCTACGAGCAGTACTTC. The full variable domain, its missing parts supplied by reference TRBV7-9 and TRBJ2-7, is DTGVSQNPRHKITKRGQNVTFRCDPISEHNRLYWYRQTLGQGPEFLTYFQNEAQLEKSRLLSDRFSAERPKGSFSTLEIQRTEQGDSAMYLCASSLVSGTPYEQYFGPGTRLTVT.

The J gene is TRBJ2-2, the V gene TRBV28, with D possibly TRBD1 on 5 matching bases. The V gene's germline CDR1 is MDHEN and CDR2 SYDVKM. The CDR3 is made up of 16 amino acids. Trimming cost V 3 bases and J 1 base, with 12 bases left between them. CDR3 coding DNA: TGTGCCAGCAGTTTTTTAGGGGCAAAGAACACCGGGGAGCTGTTTTTT. This codes for CASSFLGAKNTGELFF.

The chain uses TRBV5-5 and TRBJ2-7; 9 nucleotides align to TRBD1. The length of the CDR3 is 13 residues. The junction had 5 bases not matched to a gene; V was cut back by 4 bases and J by 6 bases. Germline CDR1 reads SGHKS; CDR2 reads YYEKEE (reference sequence). The CDR3 loop reads CASSTGTGSEQYF. In DNA, the CDR3 is TGTGCCAGCAGCACCGGGACAGGGAGCGAGCAGTACTTC.

The chain joins TRBV27 to TRBJ2-2; D is uncertain. The ends were cut back, 3 bases at V and 2 bases at J, with 16 bases in the middle. The CDR3 sequence is 17 residues long. Germline V gene data show CDR1 as MNHEY and CDR2 as SMNVEV (reference sequence). CDR3 residues: CASSFLGLKGNTGELFF. CDR3 bases: TGTGCCAGCAGTTTTCTTGGGCTCAAGGGAAACACCGGGGAGCTGTTTTTT.

This clone was detected only a few times. The chain couples TRBV7-9 to TRBJ1-1, with 9 bases lining up with TRBD1. Germline CDR1 reads SEHNR; CDR2 reads FQNEAQ (reference sequence). This CDR3 region has 13 residues. The trim removed 6 bases at V and 5 bases at J, leaving 4 bases unmatched. Written as DNA, the CDR3 is TGTGCCAGCAGTTGGGACAGGGATACTGAAGCTTTCTTT. Amino acid sequence: CASSWDRDTEAFF.

CDR3 loop: CASSEDGGISYNEQFF. DNA for the CDR3: TGTGCCAGCAGTGAAGACGGGGGTATCTCCTACAATGAGCAGTTCTTC. V usage is TRBV6-1 and J usage is TRBJ2-1, with D perhaps matching TRBD2 (6 bases). The CDR3 consists of 16 residues. CDR1 is MNHNS and CDR2 is SASEGT in the germline V gene. Trimming pared 1 base from V and 0 bases from J, leaving 10 bases between.

This rearrangement joins TRBV5-1 to TRBJ2-7; the match to TRBD2 covers 10 bases. V shed 2 bases and J 3 bases; nucleotides not matched to a gene: 8. CDR3 length equals 16 residues. The germline gives CDR1 SGHRS, CDR2 YFSETQ. CDR3 nucleotides: TGCGCCAGCAGCTTTACCCAGACTAGCGGGTTCTACGAGCAGTACTTC. It specifies CASSFTQTSGFYEQYF.

A few counts support this clone. This chain links TRBV10-2 with TRBJ1-5; 8 nucleotides match TRBD1. J lost 6 bases, V lost 2 bases, and 0 bases had no gene match. The CDR3 is 13 residues long. CDR1 is WSHSY, CDR2 SAAADI, per germline. In nucleotides, the CDR3 is TGCGCCAGCAGTGAGACAGGGGGTCAGCCCCAGCATTTT. It encodes CASSETGGQPQHF.

V gene TRBV5-6 combines with J gene TRBJ2-7; D is undetermined. Germline loops: CDR1 SGHDT, CDR2 YYEEEE. This CDR3 is 11 amino acids long. Trimming stripped 3 bases from V and 4 bases from J, with 5 bases between. The DNA of the CDR3 is TGTGCCAGCAGCTCAAATTACGAGCAGTACTTC. Protein: CASSSNYEQYF. Together with reference TRBV5-6 and TRBJ2-7, the CDR3 gives the full variable domain: DAGVTQSPTHLIKTRGQQVTLRCSPKSGHDTVSWYQQALGQGPQFIFQYYEEEERQRGNFPDRFSGHQFPNYSSELNVNALLLGDSALYLCASSSNYEQYFGPGTRLTVT.

The table lists this clone with a count of one. V gene TRBV28 combines with J gene TRBJ2-7; D may be TRBD1 or TRBD2 (5 bases each). The CDR3 runs to 15 residues. V was cut by 4 bases and J by 7 bases, with 20 bases left in between. CDR1 is MDHEN and CDR2 is SYDVKM in the germline V gene. CDR3 sequence reads: CASSWDRRIGSEQYF. Here the CDR3 DNA reads TGTGCCAGCAGTTGGGACCGGAGAATAGGATCAGAGCAGTACTTC.

The genes are TRBV25-1 and TRBJ2-4; D is undetermined. Looked up from germline, CDR1 is MGHDK and CDR2 is SYGVNS. The CDR3 covers 14 residues. V lost 3 bases to trimming and J lost 0 bases, with 6 bases between them. The CDR3 nucleotides read TGTGCCAGCAGTGACCAAGTAGCCAAAAACATTCAGTACTTC. This codes for CASSDQVAKNIQYF. Based on the CDR3 plus reference TRBV25-1 and TRBJ2-4, the full variable domain is EADIYQTPRYLVIGTGKKITLECSQTMGHDKMYWYQQDPGMELHLIHYSYGVNSTEKGDLSSESTVSRIRTEHFPLTLESARPSHTSQYLCASSDQVAKNIQYFGAGTRLSVL.

This clone is judged medium-sized. This chain links TRBV27 with TRBJ2-2, with D unclear. There are 16 residues in the CDR3. Germline-derived CDR1 and CDR2 are MNHEY and SMNVEV (reference sequence). Deletions cut 0 bases from V and 0 bases from J, with 8 bases between. CDR3 in DNA: TGTGCCAGCAGTTTATCCCCGTACCCGAACACCGGGGAGCTGTTTTTT. Protein: CASSLSPYPNTGELFF.